The 15 T cell receptor beta chains presented below share a single source sample, sequenced in a study of T cell repertoires in cytomegalovirus infection. A single record per CDR3 protein comes from TCRdb applying MiXCR to the reads. The sample lists about 830,000 distinct CDR3 sequences; approximately 32% were seen once. No antigen has been assigned to these receptors. The sequencing used cultured CD8+ T cells from PBMCs, collected from culture after CMV antigen stimulation. The receptors originated from a human donor in good health (CMV status not recorded). Some clones in this sample may be carry-over from other donors' samples.

About this clonotype: The junction and the germline gene differ at one end; a read error may be behind it. This chain joins TRBV3-1 and TRBJ2-1; 15 bases agree with TRBD2. The CDR3 has 17 residues. CDR1 LGHDT and CDR2 YNNKEL come from the germline V gene (reference sequence). The CDR3 nucleotides are TGTGCCAACAGCCAAGGACTAGCGGGGGGGTTATACAATGAGCAGTTCTTC. As protein: CANSQGLAGGLYNEQFF.

The chain joins TRBV27 to TRBJ1-1; D is unresolved. CDR1 MNHEY and CDR2 SMNVEV come from the germline V gene (reference sequence). Trimming removed 4 bases from V and 3 bases from J, with 12 bases in between. This CDR3 is built from 14 residues. CDR3 region: CASSSSRSYTEAFF. CDR3 nucleotide sequence: TGTGCCAGCAGTTCGTCAAGGTCATACACTGAAGCTTTCTTT.

The J gene is TRBJ1-1, the V gene TRBV7-9; TRBD1 aligns across 9 bases. The CDR3 has 15 residues. Germline-derived CDR1 and CDR2 are SEHNR and FQNEAQ (reference sequence). Germline trimming cut 4 bases from V and 6 bases from J; bases unmatched to any gene: 9. CDR3 sequence reads: CASSSPGTGRPEAFF. The CDR3 nucleotides are TGTGCCAGCAGCTCCCCCGGGACAGGGCGGCCTGAAGCTTTCTTT.

In the case of this clonotype: An end of the junction differs from the germline gene, which may be a read error. CDR3 region: CASSFVDPGELCF. The CDR3 DNA reads as TGTGCCAGCAGCTTTGTGGACCCCGGGGAGCTGTGTTTT. V and J are TRBV5-4 and TRBJ2-2, with D possibly matching TRBD2 (5 bases). The CDR3 length is 13 residues. Germline V CDR1 and CDR2: SGHNT, YYREEE (reference sequence).

In its sample, this clonotype was seen a few times. V gene TRBV12-5 combines with J gene TRBJ1-1; maybe TRBD1 (6 bases). Germline assignment: CDR1 LGHNT and CDR2 FRNRAP. This CDR3 contains 14 residues. With 3 bases removed from V and 0 bases from J, the gap between germline ends came to 8 bases. The CDR3 loop is CASGFGGLNTEAFF. As DNA, the CDR3 is TGTGCTAGTGGTTTCGGGGGCCTGAACACTGAAGCTTTCTTT.

This clonotype was seen at least ten times. The V and J genes are TRBV7-2 and TRBJ2-7; perhaps TRBD2 as D (7 bases). Between the trimmed V and J ends, which lost 1 base and 3 bases, there was a span of 25 bases. The CDR3 contains 19 residues. Germline V lookup: CDR1 SGHTA, CDR2 FQGNSA. The chain's CDR3 is CASSLEGDYHSEGLYEQYF. CDR3 DNA sequence: TGTGCCAGCAGCTTAGAGGGGGACTACCATAGCGAGGGCCTCTACGAGCAGTACTTC. Full variable domain (missing parts from reference TRBV7-2 and TRBJ2-7): GAGVSQSPSNKVTEKGKDVELRCDPISGHTALYWYRQSLGQGLEFLIYFQGNSAPDKSGLPSDRFSAERTGGSVSTLTIQRTQQEDSAVYLCASSLEGDYHSEGLYEQYFGPGTRLTVT.

This clonotype was counted only a few times. This chain uses TRBV3-1 with TRBJ2-7; D gene unclear. Trimming took off 0 bases at V and 2 bases at J, with 11 bases between the two ends. The CDR3 contains 15 residues. CDR1 LGHDT and CDR2 YNNKEL come from the germline V gene (reference sequence). The CDR3 sequence is CASSQDPEQPYEQYF. CDR3 bases: TGTGCCAGCAGCCAAGATCCGGAACAGCCCTACGAGCAGTACTTC.

This clonotype was observed a single time. V gene TRBV9 combines with J gene TRBJ1-1; perhaps TRBD1 as D (6 bases). Germline CDR1 and CDR2: SGDLS and YYNGEE. The ends were cut back, 1 base at V and 7 bases at J, with 20 bases in the middle. The CDR3 contains 16 residues. The CDR3 DNA follows: TGTGCCAGCAGCGTAAAGGGTGGAGTGGGACATGGTGAAGCTTTCTTT. Its translation is CASSVKGGVGHGEAFF.

This clonotype was seen only a few times. The chain links TRBV7-9 to TRBJ2-5, with 9 bases aligning to TRBD1. There are 16 residues in the CDR3. From germline, CDR1 is SEHNR and CDR2 FQNEAQ (reference sequence). Unmatched junction bases numbered 7, after V lost 3 bases and J lost 2 bases. The DNA of the CDR3 is TGTGCCAGCAGCTTCAGAACAGGGGGCCAACAAGAGACCCAGTACTTC. Protein: CASSFRTGGQQETQYF. The variable domain in full, with the rest retrieved from reference TRBV7-9 and TRBJ2-5, is DTGVSQNPRHKITKRGQNVTFRCDPISEHNRLYWYRQTLGQGPEFLTYFQNEAQLEKSRLLSDRFSAERPKGSFSTLEIQRTEQGDSAMYLCASSFRTGGQQETQYFGPGTRLLVL.

The CDR3 region has the DNA TGTGCCACCAGTGATTCGAACAGGGCCTACGAGCAGTACGTC. It yields the protein CATSDSNRAYEQYV. The rearrangement links TRBV24-1 to TRBJ2-7; D is possibly TRBD1 (6 bases). The germline V gene has CDR1 KGHDR and CDR2 SFDVKD. This CDR3 region has 14 residues. Trimming cost V 2 bases and J 2 bases, with 9 bases left between them.

The chain joins TRBV20-1 to TRBJ1-2; TRBD1 aligns across 7 bases. The CDR3 length is 12 residues. Losses at the gene ends were 6 bases for V and 3 bases for J; bases not matched to a gene: 4. From germline, CDR1 is DFQATT and CDR2 SNEGSKA (reference sequence). The CDR3 DNA is TGCAGTGCCCGGGACAGTGACTATGGCTACACCTTC. It encodes CSARDSDYGYTF.

This clonotype was counted a single time. The chain is built from TRBV7-9 and TRBJ1-5; D is unclear. The V end lost 3 bases, the J end lost 5 bases, and 8 bases lay between the germline ends. Germline CDR1 and CDR2: SEHNR and FQNEAQ (reference sequence). The CDR3 spans 13 residues. CDR3 in DNA: TGTGCCAGCAGCTTGGGCACGGATCAGCCCCAGCATTTT. This encodes CASSLGTDQPQHF. The full variable domain, in which reference TRBV7-9 and TRBJ1-5 provide the parts outside the CDR3, is DTGVSQNPRHKITKRGQNVTFRCDPISEHNRLYWYRQTLGQGPEFLTYFQNEAQLEKSRLLSDRFSAERPKGSFSTLEIQRTEQGDSAMYLCASSLGTDQPQHFGDGTRLSIL.

The chain uses TRBV6-1 and TRBJ2-1; D might be TRBD2 (6 bases). Trimming removed 10 bases at V and 3 bases at J, with 19 bases between. CDR3 length: 15 residues. CDR1 MNHNS and CDR2 SASEGT come from the germline V gene. The CDR3 sequence is CATCGTHPNYNEQFF. The CDR3 nucleotides read TGTGCCACCTGTGGGACTCACCCTAACTACAATGAGCAGTTCTTC.

The rearrangement links TRBV7-9 to TRBJ2-3, with a weak D call TRBD2 (6 bases). Germline lookup yields CDR1 SEHNR and CDR2 FQNEAQ (reference sequence). The CDR3 is 14 residues long. V lost 4 bases and J 4 bases, leaving 12 bases between the germline ends. The DNA of the CDR3 is TGTGCCAGCAGCTCCCCCTGGGGGGCAGATACGCAGTATTTT. Protein sequence: CASSSPWGADTQYF.

This clonotype was counted a few times. The chain is built from TRBV7-9 and TRBJ2-5; D tentatively reads TRBD1 or TRBD2 (6 bases each). Germline assignment: CDR1 SEHNR and CDR2 FQNEAQ (reference sequence). V was trimmed by 7 bases and J by 0 bases, leaving 12 bases between them. This CDR3 contains 14 residues. The CDR3 DNA follows: TGTGCCAGCAACGAACGGGGGCACCAAGAGACCCAGTACTTC. It codes for CASNERGHQETQYF. Full variable domain (outside the CDR3, taken from reference TRBV7-9 and TRBJ2-5): DTGVSQNPRHKITKRGQNVTFRCDPISEHNRLYWYRQTLGQGPEFLTYFQNEAQLEKSRLLSDRFSAERPKGSFSTLEIQRTEQGDSAMYLCASNERGHQETQYFGPGTRLLVL.